This is a list of T cell receptor beta chains from one sample in a study of OX40 agonist ivuxolimab in advanced cancers. This table comes from immunoSEQ multiplex PCR, and its TCRdb copy is limited to in-frame clones, with some not included. The table lists more than 65,000 clones, roughly 90% of them singletons. The source material was CD4+ or CD8+ T cells sorted from blood, sampled in a trial of the OX40 agonist ivuxolimab. The receptors originated from an adult with an advanced solid tumor such as melanoma, head and neck, liver or kidney cancer. Both conserved end residues are part of each CDR3. D genes are given only for firm matches. The size of a clone is reported for some rows only, either as once, few or many, or as a class for expanded clones.

TRBV7-9	.	.	TRBJ2-1	CASSLDSYNEQFF	TGTGCCAGCAGCTTAGACTCCTACAATGAGCAGTTCTTC
TRBV9	TRBD1	.	TRBJ1-2	CASSVDIRGGSYGYTF	TGTGCCAGCAGCGTCGATATTAGAGGGGGCAGCTATGGCTACACCTTC
TRBV7-8	.	.	TRBJ2-7	CASSLAASSYEQYF	TGTGCCAGCAGCTTAGCTGCCAGCTCCTACGAGCAGTACTTC
TRBV28	TRBD2	few	TRBJ2-3	CASSELSGEGDTQYF	TGTGCCAGCAGCGAACTTAGCGGGGAGGGAGATACGCAGTATTTT
TRBV5-8	.	.	TRBJ2-7	CASSLARASYEQYF	TGTGCCAGCAGCTTGGCTAGGGCCTCCTACGAGCAGTACTTC
TRBV5-6	TRBD1	.	TRBJ1-2	CASSSYSQGASLYGYTF	TGTGCCAGCAGCTCCTATTCGCAGGGGGCTAGCCTCTATGGCTACACCTTC
TRBV29-1	TRBD1	.	TRBJ1-2	CSVGDRVAGYTF	TGCAGCGTTGGGGACAGGGTTGCTGGCTACACCTTC
TRBV5-5	TRBD1	.	TRBJ1-3	CASSLDLGQGSNTIYF	TGTGCCAGCAGCTTGGATTTGGGACAGGGGTCAAACACCATATATTTT
TRBV7-2	.	once	TRBJ1-3	CASSSRVNTIYF	TGTGCCAGCAGCAGCAGGGTGAACACCATATATTTT
TRBV7-7	.	.	TRBJ2-5	CASSITAWETQYF	TGTGCCAGCAGCATAACCGCCTGGGAGACCCAGTACTTC
TRBV30	.	.	TRBJ1-4	CAWSAAGTINEKLFF	TGTGCCTGGAGTGCCGCCGGGACTATAAATGAAAAACTGTTTTTT
TRBV6-5	TRBD1	.	TRBJ1-1	CASSYSGQGNTEAFF	TGTGCCAGCAGTTACTCGGGACAGGGGAACACTGAAGCTTTCTTT
TRBV4-1	.	.	TRBJ2-1	CASSLGVVSSNEQFF	TGCGCCAGCAGCCTGGGTGTGGTTAGCTCGAATGAGCAGTTCTTC
TRBV19	.	.	TRBJ2-7	CASSITQGPYEQYF	TGTGCCAGTAGTATAACTCAGGGGCCCTACGAGCAGTACTTC
TRBV19	.	.	TRBJ1-1	CASSMGTLNTEAFF	TGTGCCAGTAGTATGGGGACACTGAACACTGAAGCTTTCTTT
TRBV6-5	.	.	TRBJ2-5	CASSYPSFGETQYF	TGTGCCAGCAGTTACCCCTCCTTTGGGGAGACCCAGTACTTC